This entry describes one TCR beta chain. What this receptor recognizes is not known. No much larger clone exists at a distance of one base, and base qualities are not known. The CDR3 measures 14 amino acids from cysteine to phenylalanine. Only CDR3 DNA remains: 42 bases, in frame from the first base. V is shortened by 5 bases, J by 7 bases, and the region joining them spans 15 bases. From a lookup of the germline V gene, CDR1 and CDR2 are KGHDR and SFDVKD. These data come from a study of early T cells in non-severe SARS-CoV-2 infection listed by TCRdb under 2021. Turning to the overall study: TCR sequencing used bulk RNA from unsorted whole blood, so alpha and beta chains could not be paired.

Receptors were amplified or captured by 5' RACE. These reads were obtained on a NextSeq 500. To correct for sequencing error and PCR bias, the TCR library protocol tagged individual cDNA molecules with unique molecular identifiers. Sequencing covered both TCR alpha and beta chains, and within each sample the abundances of alpha and beta sequences were tightly co-correlated. For the original study's pipeline: Decombinator V4 was used to annotate TCR sequences for V gene, J gene and CDR3. TCRs were defined as expanded if a significant change between any two time points was detected under a Poisson model with p below 0.0001. TCR abundances were normalised to the total number of TCRs sequenced in each sample and reported as counts per million. MAIT TCRs were defined by TRAV1-2 paired with TRAJ12, TRAJ20 or TRAJ33, and iNKT TCRs by TRAV10 paired with TRAJ18. A search of VDJdb, accessed on 1 November 2021, was run for TCRs annotated to CMV, EBV and SARS-CoV-2, with TCRs annotated for multiple antigens excluded. Through fastp at Q25 and MiXCR, TCRdb rebuilt clones from the public reads, retaining in-frame beta chains. Rows are combined by CDR3 protein, so each entry shows the most common genes and DNA. These V and J calls are TCRdb output, not the study's own analysis. The sample table records about 70,000 distinct CDR3 sequences; 9.5% to 15% of these occur just once. The ten biggest clones cover roughly 15% of the sample.

Set within a cohort of healthcare workers in London, UK, this nested case-control study involved weekly PCR testing of nasopharyngeal swabs along with blood sampling. Healthcare workers were enrolled in the week of the UK lockdown, from 23 to 31 March 2020, and were followed every week for up to roughly 16 weeks. Points the paper makes about the study in general: VDJdb matching was skewed toward anti-spike CD8 responses, so virus-specific expansions were likely underestimated and private and CD4 specificities were missed.

In this chain, TRBV24-1 is recombined with TRBJ2-3, with a tentative D gene TRBD1 over 6 matching bases. Material: whole blood, obtained at baseline. This sequence originates from an adult who was a healthcare worker with PCR-confirmed SARS-CoV-2 infection or an uninfected control (not recorded which). The donor label of this sample is uncertain. The CDR3 here reads CATSGTQGTHTQYF. The DNA reads as follows: TGTGCCACCAGTGGAACTCAGGGGACACATACGCAGTATTTT.